This T cell receptor beta chain was sequenced during a study of T cells in Graves' hyperthyroidism and ophthalmopathy. V shed 1 base and J shed 6 bases, with 12 bases lying between them. Germline loops: CDR1 SGHTA, CDR2 FQGTGA. This CDR3 comprises 14 residues. Study-level points and caveats: Among clonotypes expanded in thyroid above 0.001, most were also found in blood.

This clonotype was seen repeatedly, ten times or more. Its cognate antigen is unknown. Amplification of TCR beta CDR3 regions used RNA as the template. Using the HTBI primer set, a first-round RT-PCR was run on the TCR CDR3. One entry per CDR3 protein results from TCRdb running MiXCR on the multiplex PCR reads. This table has approximately 590,000 distinct CDR3 sequences, roughly 46% appearing once. This rearrangement joins TRBV7-3 to TRBJ1-1, with D possibly TRBD1 on 5 matching bases. Sequenced: peripheral blood or thyroid tissue (not recorded which). The TCR was taken from a woman between 18 and 29 years old with Graves' hyperthyroidism. The CDR3 is CASSLNAGYAEAFF. In nucleotides, the CDR3 is TGTGCCAGCAGCTTAAATGCAGGGTACGCTGAAGCTTTCTTT.